Listed below are T cell receptor beta chains from one sample, sequenced in a study of CD8 T cells in ankylosing spondylitis. TCRdb recomputed calls from the 5' RACE reads with MiXCR, one row per CDR3 protein. The sample carries 750,000 to 850,000 distinct CDR3 sequences, roughly 12% recorded once. The sample taken for sequencing was blood, either unsorted or a sorted T cell fraction (not recorded which). The receptors come from a male donor with ankylosing spondylitis. The CDR3 runs from the conserved cysteine through the conserved F or W.

J: TRBJ1-4; V: TRBV7-9; CDR3: CASSLLQGEKLFF
J: TRBJ1-5; V: TRBV20-1; CDR3: CSASDRVYQPQHF
J: TRBJ1-1; V: TRBV20-1; CDR3: CSARDVTGVGTEAFF
J: TRBJ1-1; V: TRBV7-2; CDR3: CASSLGFIRNTEAFF
J: TRBJ1-1; V: TRBV24-1; CDR3: CATSDIRNTEAFF
J: TRBJ2-1; V: TRBV15; CDR3: CATTRFRGGYGYNEQFF
J: TRBJ1-1; V: TRBV29-1; CDR3: CSVTDSREAFF
J: TRBJ2-7; V: TRBV20-1; CDR3: CSAREAGGLKAYEQYF
J: TRBJ2-1; V: TRBV29-1; CDR3: CSVEDRGQGDEQFF
J: TRBJ2-1; V: TRBV7-2; CDR3: CASSMTSGSFYNEQFF
J: TRBJ2-5; V: TRBV18; CDR3: CASSLETRRSQYF
J: TRBJ2-5; V: TRBV4-1; CDR3: CASSQGALHRGQETQYF
J: TRBJ2-3; V: TRBV7-2; CDR3: CARQAQVGTDTQYF
J: TRBJ2-1; V: TRBV27; CDR3: CASSWRVIGARGYNEQFF
J: TRBJ2-1; V: TRBV4-2; CDR3: CASSHSTSNEQFF
J: TRBJ2-5; V: TRBV11-2; CDR3: CASSLETTYQETQYF
J: TRBJ1-2; V: TRBV7-9; CDR3: CASSFDIPYGYTF
J: TRBJ2-2; V: TRBV24-1; CDR3: CATSVRQPRPSLAGELFF
J: TRBJ2-7; V: TRBV3-1; CDR3: CASSPPGLPGFEQYF
J: TRBJ1-3; V: TRBV5-1; CDR3: CASSGLPNSGNTIYF
J: TRBJ1-5; V: TRBV24-1; CDR3: CATSDTRDGGGGNQPQHF
J: TRBJ2-7; V: TRBV20-1; CDR3: CSAPQGDRGSYEQYF
J: TRBJ1-1; V: TRBV5-5; CDR3: CASRFKQGLGNTEAFF
J: TRBJ1-1; V: TRBV27; CDR3: CASMPRGAGEAFF
J: TRBJ2-5; V: TRBV6-1; CDR3: CASRPDTGTAQETQYF
J: TRBJ1-1; V: TRBV28; CDR3: CASSFISYTEAFF
J: TRBJ2-3; V: TRBV18; CDR3: CASSPSTRTDTQYF
J: TRBJ2-7; V: TRBV20-1; CDR3: CSARGAAYDPQYF
J: TRBJ1-1; V: TRBV30; CDR3: CAWSKSPSRRAWTEAFF
J: TRBJ1-1; V: TRBV5-1; CDR3: CASSPGQGIRDTEAFF
J: TRBJ2-5; V: TRBV2; CDR3: CASSVLVREETQYF
J: TRBJ2-3; V: TRBV10-3; CDR3: CAISGPGARGTDTQYF
J: TRBJ1-4; V: TRBV29-1; CDR3: CSVVGGRYNEKLFF
J: TRBJ1-6; V: TRBV4-2; CDR3: CASSQAAANNSPLHF
J: TRBJ1-1; V: TRBV6-5; CDR3: CASSGRNTEAFF
J: TRBJ2-7; V: TRBV5-5; CDR3: CASSRGTGSSLEQYF
J: TRBJ2-3; V: TRBV7-3; CDR3: CASSSDPGTDTQYF
J: TRBJ1-2; V: TRBV5-1; CDR3: CASSLGSNYGYTF
J: TRBJ1-1; V: TRBV20-1; CDR3: CSAIEGWNTEAFF
J: TRBJ2-7; V: TRBV5-1; CDR3: CASSQTTDIYEQYF
J: TRBJ2-3; V: TRBV20-1; CDR3: CSARDVREGADTQYF
J: TRBJ2-5; V: TRBV20-1; CDR3: CSAKWGGETQYF
J: TRBJ1-2; V: TRBV20-1; CDR3: CSPPFGYGYTF
J: TRBJ1-4; V: TRBV7-2; CDR3: CASSSDRGLEEKLFF
J: TRBJ1-2; V: TRBV5-1; CDR3: CASSTSLGTFNYGYTF
J: TRBJ2-3; V: TRBV7-3; CDR3: CASSRDSDTQYF
J: TRBJ2-1; V: TRBV20-1; CDR3: CSASGVALAGGDNEQFF
J: TRBJ2-1; V: TRBV20-1; CDR3: CSVFRVPRDEQFF
J: TRBJ2-3; V: TRBV7-9; CDR3: CSSSLVAADTQYF
J: TRBJ2-7; V: TRBV29-1; CDR3: CSVEGRWSYEQYF